This is a list of T cell receptor beta chains from one sample in a study of siplizumab effects on memory and regulatory T cells. Profiling relied on immunoSEQ multiplex PCR, and the TCRdb table lists in-frame clones only, not all of them. This sample yields around 110,000 clones, of which about 95% are seen a single time; 1.5% to 2% belongs to the top ten. The sample consisted of non-Treg CD4+ T cells sorted from blood. Source of these receptors: a human donor in good health. Both conserved end residues are part of each CDR3. D genes are given only for firm matches. Expanded clones are given a class, and other clones once, few, many or no size at all.

clone_size	d_call	v_call	j_call	cdr3_nt	cdr3_aa
.	.	TRBV19	TRBJ1-2	TGTGCCAGTACCCCGGGGGGGCAGTACACCTTC	CASTPGGQYTF
.	.	TRBV2	TRBJ1-2	TGTGCCAGCAGTGAGCAGGGCGCTAACTATGGCTACACCTTC	CASSEQGANYGYTF
.	.	TRBV5-1	TRBJ2-5	TGCGCCAGCAGCTCACGCACGGAGAAAGAGACCCAGTACTTC	CASSSRTEKETQYF
.	.	TRBV18	TRBJ2-2	TGTGCCAGCTCCCCCGTGGAGGGAAACACCGGGGAGCTGTTTTTT	CASSPVEGNTGELFF
few	TRBD1	TRBV7-9	TRBJ1-4	TGTGCCAGCAGCCCCGGGACAGGGGGCGGAAAACTGTTTTTT	CASSPGTGGGKLFF
.	.	TRBV25-1	TRBJ1-1	TGTGCCAGCAGTGACAGTTGGACAGTCGAAACTGAAGCTTTCTTT	CASSDSWTVETEAFF
once	.	TRBV18	TRBJ1-4	TGTGCCAGCTCACCATCCGGAAGCAATGAAAAACTGTTTTTT	CASSPSGSNEKLFF
.	.	TRBV4-1	TRBJ1-4	TGCGCCAGCAGGTTCTCCGATGCAACTAATGAAAAACTGTTTTTT	CASRFSDATNEKLFF
.	.	TRBV28	TRBJ1-2	TGTGCCAGCAAGCCGGGGACGTATGGCTACACCTTC	CASKPGTYGYTF
.	.	TRBV5-1	TRBJ2-5	TGCGCCAGCAGCTTGACGAGAGAAGAGACCCAGTACTTC	CASSLTREETQYF
once	.	TRBV11-3	TRBJ2-5	TGTGCCAGCAGCTTATCGTTCAGGGCTGAGACCCAGTACTTC	CASSLSFRAETQYF
.	.	TRBV7-9	TRBJ2-7	TGTGCCAGCAGCTCCCTAGGGGGAGGGCACGAGCAGTACTTC	CASSSLGGGHEQYF
.	.	TRBV10-3	TRBJ2-1	TGTGCCATCAGTGGAGGGGAAGGCAATGAGCAGTTCTTC	CAISGGEGNEQFF
.	.	TRBV18	TRBJ2-7	TGTGCCAGCTCGCTAACTAGGTTCTCCTACGAGCAGTACTTC	CASSLTRFSYEQYF
once	.	TRBV7-2	TRBJ1-6	TGTGCCAGCAGCTTAGTTTTAGCACCCCTCCACTTT	CASSLVLAPLHF
.	TRBD2	TRBV13	TRBJ2-2	TGTGCCAGCAGCCGGACTAGCAAGCAGGCCGGGGAGCTGTTTTTT	CASSRTSKQAGELFF
.	TRBD1	TRBV5-1	TRBJ2-5	TGCGCCAGCAGATCCGGACAGGGAAAAGAGACCCAGTACTTC	CASRSGQGKETQYF
.	.	TRBV6-6	TRBJ2-3	TGTGCCGCTGGGGGAGACACAGATACGCAGTATTTT	CAAGGDTDTQYF
.	TRBD1	TRBV6-5	TRBJ1-2	TGTGCCAGCAGTTACTCGGGGACAGGGGTCTATGGCTACACCTTC	CASSYSGTGVYGYTF
.	.	TRBV5-1	TRBJ2-7	TGCGCCAGCAGCTTGGCCGCGGACAGCTTTTACGAGCAGTACTTC	CASSLAADSFYEQYF
.	.	TRBV7-9	TRBJ1-1	TGTGCCAGCAGCTTGGCAGGGACCGGTGAAGCTTTCTTT	CASSLAGTGEAFF
.	.	TRBV11-3	TRBJ2-7	TGTGCCAGCAGCCTTGGACATTTCCCTTTGGGTGAGCAGTACTTC	CASSLGHFPLGEQYF
.	.	TRBV10-3	TRBJ1-3	TGTGCCATCTCTCGGAGCGGCTCTGGAAACACCATATATTTT	CAISRSGSGNTIYF
.	.	TRBV4-2	TRBJ2-7	TGTGCCAGCTCGCGGGACTCCTACGAGCAGTACTTC	CASSRDSYEQYF
.	.	TRBV2	TRBJ1-5	TGTGCCAGCAGTGAATTAAAACTGGCAGGCCTTCGGAATAGCAATCAGCCCCAGCATTTT	CASSELKLAGLRNSNQPQHF
.	TRBD2	TRBV18	TRBJ2-1	TGTGCCAGCTCACCTAGACTAGCGGGAGGGGATGAGCAGTTCTTC	CASSPRLAGGDEQFF
once	.	TRBV29-1	TRBJ2-3	TGCAGCGTTGCTAGGGGTTCAGATACGCAGTATTTT	CSVARGSDTQYF
.	TRBD1	TRBV6-1	TRBJ1-2	TGTGCCAGCAGTGAAGGGGACAGGGGGTTTGGCTACACCTTC	CASSEGDRGFGYTF
.	.	TRBV5-1	TRBJ1-1	TGCGCCAGCAGGTACCCATGGGGTTCGAACACTGAAGCTTTCTTT	CASRYPWGSNTEAFF
.	TRBD1	TRBV28	TRBJ1-4	TGTGCCAGCAGGGACCCCGGGACAGCTAATGAAAAACTGTTTTTT	CASRDPGTANEKLFF
.	TRBD1	TRBV11-2	TRBJ1-2	TGTGCCAGCAGCCCCGGGACAGAGAACTATGGCTACACCTTC	CASSPGTENYGYTF
.	.	TRBV9	TRBJ2-1	TGTGCCAGCAGCGGCCCTAGGGGGGATGAGCAGTTCTTC	CASSGPRGDEQFF
.	TRBD1	TRBV27	TRBJ1-2	TGTGCCAGCAGTTCAGGGGACAGGGCCGGCTACACCTTC	CASSSGDRAGYTF
.	.	TRBV6-6	TRBJ2-5	TGTGCCAGTTCAGATGTCGGGGGCAAAGTGGAGACCCAGTACTTC	CASSDVGGKVETQYF
.	.	TRBV12-5	TRBJ2-1	TGTGCTAGTGGTTTGATCCAGGGCCCTTACAATGAGCAGTTCTTC	CASGLIQGPYNEQFF
.	.	TRBV13	TRBJ2-7	TGTGCCAGCAGCTTCGATAGTAGCGACGAGCAGTACTTC	CASSFDSSDEQYF
.	.	TRBV6-1	TRBJ1-2	TGTGCCAGCAGTGTAAACAGGGAGGACGGCTACACCTTC	CASSVNREDGYTF
few	TRBD1	TRBV4-1	TRBJ1-2	TGCGCCAGCAGCCAAGGTGGCAGGGGGCGAAACAACTATGGCTACACCTTC	CASSQGGRGRNNYGYTF
.	.	TRBV7-2	TRBJ2-3	TGTGCCAGCAGCTTAGAAGCCACAGATACGCAGTATTTT	CASSLEATDTQYF
.	TRBD1	TRBV30	TRBJ2-5	TGTGCCTGGACAGGGGGCGGAGAGACCCAGTACTTC	CAWTGGGETQYF
.	.	TRBV5-1	TRBJ1-2	TGCGCCAGCAGCTTAGGCCCGGGGATCGGCTATGGCTACACCTTC	CASSLGPGIGYGYTF
.	.	TRBV9	TRBJ2-3	TGTGCCAGCATCCCGGCGGGGGCCCCAGATACGCAGTATTTT	CASIPAGAPDTQYF
.	.	TRBV6-5	TRBJ2-7	TGTGCCAGCAGTGAAACGGCGGGATTTTACGAGCAGTACTTC	CASSETAGFYEQYF
.	.	TRBV4-2	TRBJ2-7	TGTGCCAGCAGCCCACGACAGTTTTACGAGCAGTACTTC	CASSPRQFYEQYF
.	.	TRBV5-1	TRBJ2-3	TGCGCCAGCAGCTTGGGGGCAGGGGATCCAGATACGCAGTATTTT	CASSLGAGDPDTQYF
.	TRBD1	TRBV5-1	TRBJ2-7	TGCGCCAGCAGCTTGTCTGGGACAGGGAGCCGCGAGCAGTACTTC	CASSLSGTGSREQYF
.	.	TRBV5-1	TRBJ1-5	TGCGCCAGCATTTGCAGGAGGTATAGCAATCAGCCCCAGCATTTT	CASICRRYSNQPQHF
.	TRBD1	TRBV2	TRBJ2-1	TGTGCCAGCAGTGGAACGAACAGGGGCAATGAGCAGTTCTTC	CASSGTNRGNEQFF
once	.	TRBV4-1	TRBJ1-5	TGCGCCAGCAGCCCCCTTGGCAAACTGACCAATCAGCCCCAGCATTTT	CASSPLGKLTNQPQHF
.	.	TRBV19	TRBJ2-2	TGTGCCAGTAGCCATAACAGGGTAGACACCGGGGAGCTGTTTTTT	CASSHNRVDTGELFF
.	.	TRBV10-3	TRBJ2-5	TGTGCCATCAGTGAGATGGAGAAGGGGAAAGAGACCCAGTACTTC	CAISEMEKGKETQYF
.	TRBD2	TRBV18	TRBJ2-1	TGTGCCAGCTCATCCTGGGGGAGGGGCTCCTACAATGAGCAGTTCTTC	CASSSWGRGSYNEQFF
.	.	TRBV9	TRBJ1-1	TGTGCCAGCAGCGTAAACCCAGCGAACACTGAAGCTTTCTTT	CASSVNPANTEAFF